This T cell receptor beta chain emerged from a study of early T cells in non-severe SARS-CoV-2 infection (TCRdb year 2021). For context, the study as a whole: TCR sequencing used bulk RNA from unsorted whole blood, so alpha and beta chains could not be paired. The paper's findings and limits, for the study overall: VDJdb matching was skewed toward anti-spike CD8 responses, so virus-specific expansions were likely underestimated and private and CD4 specificities were missed.

Library prep was done by 5' RACE. This sample was sequenced with a NextSeq 500. To correct for sequencing error and PCR bias, the TCR library protocol tagged individual cDNA molecules with unique molecular identifiers. Sequencing covered both TCR alpha and beta chains, and within each sample the abundances of alpha and beta sequences were tightly co-correlated. The original pipeline was this. Decombinator V4 was used to annotate the V gene, J gene and CDR3 of the TCR sequences. TCRs were defined as expanded if a significant change between any two time points was detected under a Poisson model with p below 0.0001. TCR abundances were normalised to the total number of TCRs sequenced in each sample and reported as counts per million. TRAV1-2 paired with TRAJ12, TRAJ20 or TRAJ33 defined MAIT TCRs, while TRAV10 paired with TRAJ18 defined iNKT TCRs. A search of VDJdb, accessed on 1 November 2021, was run for TCRs annotated to CMV, EBV and SARS-CoV-2, with TCRs annotated for multiple antigens excluded. TCRdb ran its own pipeline on the public reads, namely fastp trimming at Q25 and MiXCR clone calling, and kept in-frame beta chains. Every CDR3 protein is listed once, alongside the most common genes and DNA of its rows. The V and J calls were determined by TCRdb, not by the authors. Here the sample has about 80,000 distinct CDR3 sequences; 10% to 12% occur a single time. Of the sample, 4.7% is held by the ten largest clones.

V gives up 7 bases and J gives up 4 bases, and the segment between their germline ends measures 13 bases. The CDR3 starts with the cysteine, ends with the phenylalanine, and has 13 residues. CDR3 DNA only is kept here, 39 bases in frame from base 1. CDR1 and CDR2 are read off the germline V gene (reference sequence) as MNHNY and SVGAGI. A case-control design nested within a healthcare worker cohort in London, UK, was used, with weekly nasopharyngeal swab PCR tests and blood sampling performed. Healthcare workers were enrolled in the week of the UK lockdown, from 23 to 31 March 2020, and were followed every week for up to roughly 16 weeks. Many counts were recorded for this clonotype. Its antigen specificity is not known. No quality values exist for individual bases; no much larger clone is one base distant.

The sample was whole blood. The chain is made from TRBV6-6 and TRBJ1-1; TRBD1 might be the D gene, on 5 matching bases. The receptor's source is an adult who was a healthcare worker with PCR-confirmed SARS-CoV-2 infection or an uninfected control (not recorded which). The DNA sequence is TGTGCCAGCACGGGGACCCTCGGCACTGAAGCTTTCTTT. The translation is CASTGTLGTEAFF.